The 19 T cell receptor beta chains in this list originate from one sample, sequenced in a study of identical twins. TCRdb processed the 5' RACE reads anew with MiXCR; each CDR3 protein has one entry. The data hold roughly 280,000 distinct CDR3 sequences, with nearly 9.5% observed a single time. The sample was also reused in another study, on yellow fever vaccine responses in identical twins.

The sample taken for sequencing was CD8+ T cells sorted from blood. The receptors derive from a woman between 18 and 29 years old in good health.

The sample holds many counts of this clonotype. The CDR3 nucleotides are TGTGCCACTACACTCCCAGGGGATAATCAGCCCCAGCATTTT. Amino acid sequence: CATTLPGDNQPQHF. V and J are TRBV7-9 and TRBJ1-5, with D maybe TRBD1 (6 bases). The CDR3 is 14 residues long. V gave up 10 bases and J gave up 4 bases, with 17 bases separating them. Germline assignment: CDR1 SEHNR and CDR2 FQNEAQ (reference sequence).

On this clonotype itself: The junction differs from germline at one of its ends, possibly a read error. The chain employs TRBV4-3 and TRBJ2-7; TRBD1 is a possible D gene (6 bases). The germline gives CDR1 LGHNA, CDR2 YSLEER. The CDR3 extends over 14 amino acids. As DNA, the CDR3 is TGCGCCAGCAGTCAAGGCGCAGGGGCTTATGAGCAGTACTTC. Translating it yields CASSQGAGAYEQYF.

The CDR3, as DNA: TGTGCCAGCAGCCGGTCGGACGGGAGAACTGGGGCTTTCTTT. Translating it yields CASSRSDGRTGAFF. The chain uses TRBV12-3 or TRBV12-4 and TRBJ1-1; no reliable D call. The V end was cut by 6 bases, the J end by 11 bases, with 22 bases between. CDR3 length: 14 residues.

This chain links TRBV7-6 with TRBJ2-1, with a tentative D call TRBD2 (6 bases). The V gene's germline CDR1 is SGHVS and CDR2 FNYEAQ. The length of the CDR3 is 12 residues. V was trimmed by 5 bases and J by 10 bases, leaving 12 bases between them. The CDR3 here is CASSRGTREQFF. CDR3 bases: TGTGCCAGCAGCCGCGGGACTCGAGAGCAGTTCTTC. The full variable domain, completed using reference TRBV7-6 and TRBJ2-1, is GAGVSQSPRYKVTKRGQDVALRCDPISGHVSLYWYRQALGQGPEFLTYFNYEAQQDKSGLPNDRFSAERPEGSISTLTIQRTEQRDSAMYRCASSRGTREQFFGPGTRLTVL.

This clonotype was seen ten or more times. The chain recombines TRBV7-2 with TRBJ2-1, with D perhaps being TRBD1 or TRBD2 (5 bases each). V was clipped by 4 bases and J by 5 bases, with 15 bases between them. The germline V gene has CDR1 SGHTA and CDR2 FQGNSA. The CDR3 is made up of 15 amino acids. The CDR3 nucleotides read TGTGCCAGCAGCTACCGGGACCTGGGTCACAATGAGCAGTTCTTC. It specifies CASSYRDLGHNEQFF.

This clonotype has ten or more counts. The chain recombines TRBV12-3 or TRBV12-4 with TRBJ2-3; D remains ambiguous. CDR3 length: 11 residues. V gave up 8 bases and J gave up 0 bases, with 3 bases separating them. CDR3: CASGSTDTQYF. The CDR3 coding sequence is TGTGCCAGCGGGAGCACAGATACGCAGTATTTT.

A few counts support this clonotype. The V call is TRBV6-4, the J call TRBJ2-2; 8 bases are a match to TRBD1. V shed 3 bases, J shed 1 base, and the junction held 1 base outside the gene matches. The germline V gene has CDR1 MRHNA and CDR2 SNTAGT. This CDR3 is 15 amino acids long. CDR3 protein: CASSEGQGNTGELFF. In DNA, the CDR3 is TGTGCCAGCAGTGAAGGACAGGGGAACACCGGGGAGCTGTTTTTT.

The chain links TRBV7-2 to TRBJ1-3; D not resolved. The germline CDR1 and CDR2 sequences are SGHTA and FQGNSA. CDR3 length: 12 residues. Trimming took 11 bases from V and 4 from J, leaving 12 bases between them. Here the CDR3 reads CAVKTLGNTIYF. The CDR3 DNA sequence: TGTGCCGTTAAGACCTTAGGAAACACCATATATTTT. Full variable domain (rest looked up from reference TRBV7-2 and TRBJ1-3): GAGVSQSPSNKVTEKGKDVELRCDPISGHTALYWYRQSLGQGLEFLIYFQGNSAPDKSGLPSDRFSAERTGGSVSTLTIQRTQQEDSAVYLCAVKTLGNTIYFGEGSWLTVV.

A single count supports this clonotype. DNA for the CDR3: TGTGCCAGTAGTATACCCATGACAGGGATCGACACCGGGGAGCTGTTTTTT. Its protein is CASSIPMTGIDTGELFF. This chain connects TRBV19 to TRBJ2-2, with 7 bases identical to TRBD1. There are 17 residues in the CDR3. Germline V gene data show CDR1 as LNHDA and CDR2 as SQIVND (reference sequence). The junction had 9 bases not matched to a gene; V was cut back by 2 bases and J by 3 bases.

The chain carries TRBV5-1 and TRBJ2-5; D may match TRBD1 or TRBD2 (5 bases each). The germline V and J ends were trimmed by 7 bases and 10 bases, with 14 bases remaining between them. The CDR3 loop spans 11 amino acids. In germline, CDR1 is SGHRS, CDR2 YFSETQ. CDR3: CASRRGKDQYF. The CDR3 bases are TGCGCCAGCCGACGGGGCAAGGACCAGTACTTC.

This clonotype appeared many times. The chain carries TRBV28 and TRBJ2-7; 10 positions agree with TRBD2. The V and J ends lost 5 bases and 0 bases, in that order; junction bases with no gene match: 10. The CDR3 is 17 amino acids. The germline V gene encodes CDR1 MDHEN and CDR2 SYDVKM. The chain's CDR3 is CASSPFSGGLHSYEQYF. The CDR3 nucleotides read TGTGCCAGCAGTCCTTTTAGCGGGGGGCTGCACTCCTACGAGCAGTACTTC.

This clonotype was observed at least ten times. CDR3 coding DNA: TGTGCCATCAGTGGGGGAGATACTAGCAATCAGCCCCAGCATTTT. Its protein is CAISGGDTSNQPQHF. This chain links TRBV10-3 with TRBJ1-5, with unresolved D. Germline assignment: CDR1 ENHRY and CDR2 SYGVKD. V dropped 4 bases and J dropped 0 bases, with 10 bases sitting between them. The CDR3 runs to 15 residues.

The CDR3 loop is CASSLGVGPSYEQYF. In DNA form, the CDR3 reads TGTGCCAGCAGCTTAGGCGTGGGCCCTTCTTACGAGCAGTACTTC. This chain links TRBV11-3 with TRBJ2-7; D is uncertain. In germline, CDR1 is SGHNT, CDR2 YENEEA. Trimming pared 1 base from V and 4 bases from J, leaving 14 bases between. The CDR3 has 15 amino acids. Filled out from reference TRBV11-3 and TRBJ2-7, the complete variable domain reads EAGVVQSPRYKIIEKKQPVAFWCNPISGHNTLYWYLQNLGQGPELLIRYENEEAVDDSQLPKDRFSAERLKGVDSTLKIQPAELGDSAVYLCASSLGVGPSYEQYFGPGTRLTVT.

The rearrangement links TRBV7-6 to TRBJ2-3; 11 bases are a match to TRBD2. Germline CDR1 reads SGHVS; CDR2 reads FNYEAQ. After removal of 5 bases from V and 0 bases from J, the junction contained 7 bases not matched to a gene. The CDR3 totals 17 residues. Here the CDR3 DNA reads TGTGCCAGCAGCCTACCTCCTAGCGGGGGGAGCACAGATACGCAGTATTTT. It specifies CASSLPPSGGSTDTQYF.

This clonotype has ten or more counts. This chain connects TRBV18 to TRBJ2-7, with TRBD1 matching 9 bases. CDR3 length: 16 residues. V shed 5 bases and J 2 bases; nucleotides not matched to a gene: 10. From germline, CDR1 is KGHSH and CDR2 LQKENI. The DNA for the CDR3 is TGTGCCAGCTCAACGGATCCGGGACAGGGACCCTACGAGCAGTACTTC. Amino acids: CASSTDPGQGPYEQYF. Full variable domain (outside the CDR3, taken from reference TRBV18 and TRBJ2-7): NAGVMQNPRHLVRRRGQEARLRCSPMKGHSHVYWYRQLPEEGLKFMVYLQKENIIDESGMPKERFSAEFPKEGPSILRIQQVVRGDSAAYFCASSTDPGQGPYEQYFGPGTRLTVT.

This chain's CDR3 is CALWTGDYGYTF. The CDR3 nucleotides are TGTGCCTTATGGACAGGGGACTATGGCTACACCTTC. V and J are TRBV30 and TRBJ1-2, with 9 nucleotides matching TRBD1. The CDR3 consists of 12 residues. The germline CDR1 and CDR2 sequences are GTSNPN and SVGIG (reference sequence). The V and J ends lost 7 bases and 3 bases, in that order; junction bases with no gene match: 3.

This clonotype was seen many times. V and J are TRBV4-2 and TRBJ1-5; D not certain. The CDR3 runs to 15 residues. CDR1 is LGHNA, CDR2 YNFKEQ, per germline. V lost 2 bases and J lost 4, with 12 bases in between. CDR3 sequence reads: CASSQNPGPNQPQHF. The CDR3 coding sequence is TGTGCCAGCAGCCAAAACCCGGGCCCTAATCAGCCCCAGCATTTT.

This rearrangement joins TRBV5-1 to TRBJ2-3, with D uncertain. V lost 0 bases and J 0 bases, leaving 11 bases between the germline ends. This CDR3 is 16 amino acids long. Germline CDR1 and CDR2: SGHRS and YFSETQ. CDR3 sequence reads: CASSLGSGTSTDTQYF. For the CDR3, the DNA is TGCGCCAGCAGCTTGGGGTCGGGTACTAGCACAGATACGCAGTATTTT.

The chain couples TRBV15 to TRBJ2-5; D call uncertain. The CDR3 runs 14 residues. With 5 bases removed from V and 4 bases from J, the gap between germline ends came to 14 bases. Germline V CDR1 and CDR2: LNHNV, YYDKDF (reference sequence). This CDR3 is CATSENRKSETQYF. The CDR3 nucleotides are TGTGCCACCAGCGAAAACCGGAAATCAGAGACCCAGTACTTC.